The 31 T cell receptor beta chains presented below share a single source sample, sequenced in a study of blood T cell repertoires in COVID-19. TCRdb's copy holds only in-frame clones and misses some; the assay was immunoSEQ multiplex PCR. The sample carries more than 150,000 clones, 75% to 80% recorded once. The sequenced sample was peripheral blood. The receptors were gathered from a woman between 65 and 79 years old with acute or convalescent COVID-19.

This clone was seen a handful of times. V and J are TRBV30 and TRBJ1-2; a possible D gene is TRBD1 (5 bases). The CDR3 length is 17 residues. Germline CDR1 reads GTSNPN; CDR2 reads SVGIG (reference sequence). Trimming pared 2 bases from V and 0 bases from J, leaving 19 bases between. CDR3 sequence reads: CAWSLLWGELTNYGYTF. For the CDR3, the DNA is TGTGCCTGGAGTCTTTTGTGGGGGGAACTTACTAACTATGGCTACACCTTC.

This clone was picked up one time. Here the CDR3 reads CAAKRLAEINTGELFF. The CDR3 nucleotides read TGTGCCGCAAAACGACTAGCGGAAATAAACACCGGGGAGCTGTTTTTT. The genes are TRBV2 and TRBJ2-2; 9 bases align to TRBD2. Germline V gives CDR1 SNHLY, CDR2 FYNNEI. The CDR3 has 16 amino acids. V trimming: 11 bases; J trimming: 2 bases; junction bases outside the gene matches: 12.

The sample holds one count of this clone. This chain connects TRBV30 to TRBJ1-5; D call uncertain. Between the trimmed V and J ends, which lost 1 base and 5 bases, there was a span of 15 bases. This CDR3 has 15 amino acids. Germline CDR1 and CDR2: GTSNPN and SVGIG (reference sequence). CDR3 DNA: TGTGCCTGGAGTGGAGCCCTGGGCGGGGATCAGCCCCAGCATTTT. This translates into CAWSGALGGDQPQHF.

The genes are TRBV19 and TRBJ2-1, with TRBD2 matching 9 bases. Germline V gene lookup returns CDR1 LNHDA and CDR2 SQIVND (reference sequence). Unmatched junction bases numbered 8, after V lost 1 base and J lost 7 bases. The CDR3 is 16 residues long. CDR3 region: CASSIVAGGPRNEQFF. CDR3 sequence (DNA): TGTGCCAGTAGTATAGTCGCGGGAGGGCCAAGGAATGAGCAGTTCTTC.

CDR3 DNA sequence: TGTGCCAGCAATCCGAGGTTAAGGCGCGAGACCCAGTACTTC. It translates to CASNPRLRRETQYF. The chain combines TRBV7-8 with TRBJ2-5; D is unclear. V lost 7 bases and J 5 bases, leaving 17 bases between the germline ends. The CDR3 is made up of 14 amino acids. Germline V gives CDR1 SGHVS, CDR2 FQNEAQ. Full variable domain (remainder filled in from reference TRBV7-8 and TRBJ2-5): GAGVSQSPRYKVAKRGQDVALRCDPISGHVSLFWYQQALGQGPEFLTYFQNEAQLDKSGLPSDRFFAERPEGSVSTLKIQRTQQEDSAVYLCASNPRLRRETQYFGPGTRLLVL.

In DNA form, the CDR3 reads TGTGCCAGCAGCTTTTGGACAGGGGGAAATGAGCAGTTCTTC. Amino acid sequence: CASSFWTGGNEQFF. The V call is TRBV5-6, the J call TRBJ2-1; 10 nucleotides align to TRBD1. J lost 7 bases, V lost 2 bases, and 3 bases had no gene match. Germline CDR1 and CDR2: SGHDT and YYEEEE. The CDR3 is 14 residues long.

The chain has TRBV6-6 and TRBJ1-2; D is perhaps TRBD1 (5 bases). Germline V gene lookup returns CDR1 MNHNY and CDR2 SVGAGI (reference sequence). This CDR3 spans 13 amino acids. The V and J ends lost 7 bases and 4 bases respectively, with 13 bases between them. CDR3 nucleotides: TGTGCCAGCACCTTCACAGGAATCTATGGCTACACCTTC. Translating it yields CASTFTGIYGYTF.

This chain uses TRBV5-1 with TRBJ1-3; 7 bases align to TRBD1. The germline CDR1 and CDR2 sequences are SGHRS and YFSETQ. Unmatched junction bases numbered 8, after V lost 4 bases and J lost 4 bases. This CDR3 has 15 amino acids. CDR3 nucleotide sequence: TGCGCCAGCAGCCCCGGAGGGGGCCAAGGAAACACCATATATTTT. Its translation is CASSPGGGQGNTIYF. Full variable domain (missing parts from reference TRBV5-1 and TRBJ1-3): KAGVTQTPRYLIKTRGQQVTLSCSPISGHRSVSWYQQTPGQGLQFLFEYFSETQRNKGNFPGRFSGRQFSNSRSEMNVSTLELGDSALYLCASSPGGGQGNTIYFGEGSWLTVV.

In its sample, this clone was seen many times. The chain combines TRBV19 with TRBJ2-1; TRBD2 matches at 9 bases. The CDR3 loop spans 15 amino acids. V lost 5 bases, J lost 4 bases, and 6 bases stayed unmatched. Germline V gene lookup returns CDR1 LNHDA and CDR2 SQIVND (reference sequence). CDR3 amino acids: CASSRASGTYNEQFF. In DNA form, the CDR3 reads TGTGCCAGTAGTCGGGCTAGCGGGACATACAATGAGCAGTTCTTC.

The V call is TRBV3-1 (or the pseudogene TRBV3-2), the J call TRBJ1-2, with a tentative D call TRBD1 (6 bases). Germline values: CDR1 LGHDT, CDR2 YNNKEL (reference sequence). The V end lost 4 bases, the J end lost 4 bases, and 13 bases lay between the germline ends. This CDR3 has 14 residues. CDR3 region: CASSRRQDRYGYTF. The CDR3 coding sequence is TGTGCCAGCAGCCGAAGACAGGATCGCTATGGCTACACCTTC.

Turning to this clone: Its ends do not fully match the called genes, so a read error is possible. The chain joins TRBV6-1 to TRBJ1-5, with a weak D call TRBD1 (5 bases). This CDR3 has 14 amino acids. Germline CDR1 reads MNHNS; CDR2 reads SASEGT. The CDR3 spells CASSQAQGGQPQHF. CDR3 DNA sequence: TGTGCCAGCAGTCAAGCCCAGGGAGGACAGCCCCAGCATTTT.

The rearrangement joins TRBV7-9 to TRBJ2-3, with TRBD2 matching over 11 bases. The germline gives CDR1 SEHNR, CDR2 FQNEAQ (reference sequence). With V trimmed by 3 bases and J by 4 bases, 3 bases remained unmatched. This CDR3 has 15 residues. The chain's CDR3 is CASSFLGLAADTQYF. As DNA, the CDR3 is TGTGCCAGCAGCTTTTTGGGACTAGCGGCAGATACGCAGTATTTT.

The gene calls are TRBV5-4 and TRBJ2-7; 9 nucleotides align to TRBD1. V trimming: 1 base; J trimming: 3 bases; junction bases outside the gene matches: 5. Germline V gene data show CDR1 as SGHNT and CDR2 as YYREEE (reference sequence). The CDR3 length is 15 residues. The CDR3 DNA sequence: TGTGCCAGCAGCTTGCCGACAGGGGGGGGCTACGAGCAGTACTTC. This translates into CASSLPTGGGYEQYF.

This clone was found once. The V and J genes are TRBV10-1 and TRBJ2-2, with D possibly matching TRBD1 (6 bases). V shed 9 bases and J shed 2 bases, with 13 bases lying between them. The CDR3 sequence is 14 residues long. Germline V gene sequence: CDR1 WNHNN, CDR2 SYGVQD (reference sequence). The DNA of the CDR3 is TGCGCCAGTACGAGACAGGCCAACACCGGGGAGCTGTTTTTT. Translation: CASTRQANTGELFF.

In this sample, this clone turned up once. The chain recombines TRBV5-1 with TRBJ2-7, with a tentative D call TRBD1 (6 bases). This CDR3 is built from 15 residues. The V and J ends lost 1 base and 3 bases respectively, with 14 bases between them. CDR1 and CDR2 (germline): SGHRS, YFSETQ. CDR3 protein: CASSLQGLSDYEQYF. In DNA form, the CDR3 reads TGCGCCAGCAGCTTGCAGGGGTTAAGTGACTACGAGCAGTACTTC.

The chain combines TRBV7-2 with TRBJ2-1; TRBD2 agrees at 7 bases. The CDR3 contains 15 residues. J gave up 8 bases and V 5 bases, and 12 bases lay outside the gene matches. The germline CDR1 and CDR2 sequences are SGHTA and FQGNSA. CDR3 loop: CASSRAVGGPHEQFF. The CDR3 DNA reads TGTGCCAGCAGCAGAGCAGTGGGAGGGCCCCATGAGCAGTTCTTC.

The V call is TRBV19, the J call TRBJ2-5; 8 bases agree with TRBD1. In germline, CDR1 is LNHDA, CDR2 SQIVND (reference sequence). With V trimmed by 4 bases and J by 5 bases, 12 bases remained unmatched. This CDR3 has 16 amino acids. The CDR3 here is CASSTRSTGERETQYF. The CDR3 coding sequence is TGTGCCAGTAGTACCCGGTCGACAGGGGAAAGGGAGACCCAGTACTTC.

The count of this clone is one. The chain carries TRBV19 and TRBJ1-3; D unresolved. V was pared by 9 bases and J by 0 bases, with 15 bases between. The CDR3 sequence is 15 residues long. CDR1 is LNHDA and CDR2 is SQIVND in the germline V gene (reference sequence). The CDR3 spells CASGPGRASGNTIYF. CDR3 DNA: TGTGCCAGCGGACCGGGAAGGGCCTCTGGAAACACCATATATTTT.

The V and J genes are TRBV2 and TRBJ2-1; 7 nucleotides agree with TRBD1. The V segment lost 7 bases and the J segment 10 bases; nucleotides outside the gene matches: 4. This CDR3 comprises 11 residues. Germline assignment: CDR1 SNHLY and CDR2 FYNNEI. The CDR3 reads CASTRGPEQFF. For the CDR3, the DNA is TGTGCCAGCACTAGGGGGCCCGAGCAGTTCTTC.

This chain links TRBV3-1 (or the pseudogene TRBV3-2) with TRBJ2-5; possibly TRBD2 for D (6 bases). The V and J ends lost 1 base and 4 bases respectively, with 13 bases between them. The CDR3 consists of 15 residues. Germline lookup yields CDR1 LGHDT and CDR2 YNNKEL (reference sequence). CDR3 bases: TGTGCCAGCAGCCAAGGAGCGGGCCTTTCAGAGACCCAGTACTTC. Translating it yields CASSQGAGLSETQYF.

The rearrangement links TRBV6-1 to TRBJ2-7, with 8 bases identical to TRBD1. Trimming took 1 base from V and 2 from J; bases not matched to a gene: 10. The germline V gene has CDR1 MNHNS and CDR2 SASEGT. The CDR3 covers 17 residues. The CDR3: CASSEGLDRGKTYEQYF. The CDR3 DNA reads as TGTGCCAGCAGTGAAGGATTAGACAGGGGAAAAACCTACGAGCAGTACTTC.

This clone has more than one count but fewer than ten. The chain carries TRBV24-1 and TRBJ2-3; 14 bases line up with TRBD2. V lost 3 bases and J lost 5; bases outside the gene matches: 3. This CDR3 spans 16 amino acids. CDR1 is KGHDR and CDR2 is SFDVKD in the germline V gene. CDR3 in DNA: TGTGCCACCAGTGATCCCGGGACTAGCGGGAGAGATACGCAGTATTTT. Protein: CATSDPGTSGRDTQYF.

The rearrangement joins TRBV6-5 to TRBJ1-1; tentatively, D is TRBD1 (6 bases). Per the germline V gene, CDR1 is MNHEY and CDR2 is SVGAGI. The CDR3 is made up of 14 amino acids. V lost 6 bases to trimming and J lost 5 bases, with 16 bases between them. This CDR3 reads CASSLNRVGTEAFF. The CDR3 DNA reads TGTGCCAGCAGCTTAAACAGGGTCGGGACTGAAGCTTTCTTT.

The V and J genes are TRBV18 and TRBJ2-2; 13 bases fit TRBD2. V gave up 4 bases and J gave up 5 bases; unmatched junction bases: 7. This CDR3 is built from 17 residues. From germline, CDR1 is KGHSH and CDR2 LQKENI. The DNA of the CDR3 is TGTGCCAGCTCACTAGGGACTAGCGGGATCGCTACCGGGGAGCTGTTTTTT. Its protein product is CASSLGTSGIATGELFF.

The gene calls are TRBV2 and TRBJ1-6; D might be TRBD1 (5 bases). The V end lost 7 bases, the J end lost 9 bases, and 16 bases lay between the germline ends. CDR1 is SNHLY and CDR2 is FYNNEI in the germline V gene. The CDR3 spans 14 residues. CDR3 sequence (DNA): TGTGCCAGCACGCAGGAGGGCAGGGCTTCACCCCTCCACTTT. It specifies CASTQEGRASPLHF.

This clone was found a few times. The J gene is TRBJ1-4, the V gene TRBV4-2; possibly TRBD1 for D (6 bases). The CDR3 spans 15 residues. Trimming stripped 4 bases from V and 5 bases from J, with 14 bases between. In germline, CDR1 is LGHNA, CDR2 YNFKEQ. In DNA form, the CDR3 reads TGTGCCAGCAGCCCAGAGGTCCAGGGGAATGAAAAACTGTTTTTT. Translated: CASSPEVQGNEKLFF.

This chain connects TRBV10-2 to TRBJ1-5; D might be TRBD1 (6 bases). Germline loops: CDR1 WSHSY, CDR2 SAAADI. CDR3 length: 15 residues. V lost 3 bases to trimming and J lost 5 bases, with 14 bases between them. The CDR3 loop reads CASSDYGGDHQPQHF. The CDR3, as DNA: TGCGCCAGCAGTGATTATGGGGGCGACCATCAGCCCCAGCATTTT.

The chain recombines TRBV5-1 with TRBJ1-2; 8 bases line up with TRBD1. Germline-derived CDR1 and CDR2 are SGHRS and YFSETQ. V shed 4 bases, J shed 2 bases, and the junction held 7 bases outside the gene matches. The CDR3 is made up of 15 amino acids. The CDR3 region has the DNA TGCGCCAGCAGCCTACAGACAGGGGTGAACTATGGCTACACCTTC. It encodes CASSLQTGVNYGYTF.

This sequence joins TRBV2 and TRBJ1-6; no firm D call. Germline lookup yields CDR1 SNHLY and CDR2 FYNNEI. CDR3 length: 15 residues. V was shortened by 10 bases and J by 7 bases, with 20 bases between the two germline ends. The CDR3 nucleotides are TGTGCCACCACCCCCGAGGAGGGTGGGAATTCACCCCTCCACTTT. It translates to CATTPEEGGNSPLHF.

The rearrangement links TRBV4-1 to TRBJ2-1; 7 bases map to TRBD1. Germline assignment: CDR1 MGHRA and CDR2 YSYEKL. This CDR3 region has 16 residues. With V trimmed by 1 base and J by 3 bases, 6 bases remained unmatched. Written as DNA, the CDR3 is TGCGCCAGCAGCCAAGGAAGCCAGGGGGTCTACAATGAGCAGTTCTTC. This translates into CASSQGSQGVYNEQFF.

The V call is TRBV15, the J call TRBJ2-7, with 7 bases identical to TRBD2. Per the germline V gene, CDR1 is LNHNV and CDR2 is YYDKDF (reference sequence). The CDR3 consists of 15 residues. J gave up 1 base and V 1 base, and 4 bases lay outside the gene matches. CDR3: CATSRVASGSYEQYF. Written as DNA, the CDR3 is TGTGCCACCAGCAGAGTGGCTAGCGGATCCTACGAGCAGTACTTC.